This T cell receptor (beta chain) was profiled in a study of blood T cell repertoires in COVID-19. Profiling relied on immunoSEQ multiplex PCR, and the TCRdb table lists in-frame clones only, not all of them. The sample holds around 200,000 clones, about 83% seen once. The germline V gene encodes CDR1 MGHRA and CDR2 YSYEKL. The V end was cut by 0 bases, the J end by 5 bases, with 13 bases between. CDR3 length: 15 amino acids. The TCR originated in a man aged 45-60 years with active or convalescent COVID-19. Specimen: peripheral blood. This chain joins TRBV4-1 and TRBJ2-5; a possible D gene is TRBD2 (5 bases). The CDR3 region has the DNA TGCGCCAGCAGCCAAGATAGCGCCGGGCTGGAGACCCAGTACTTC. Its translation is CASSQDSAGLETQYF.